Reported below is one T cell receptor beta chain. What it binds is unknown. CDR3 size: 16 residues. V lost 7 bases and J 0 bases, leaving 17 bases between the germline ends. The germline gives CDR1 ENHRY, CDR2 SYGVKD. Sequenced by immunoSEQ multiplex PCR; TCRdb stores in-frame clones only, minus some. Here the sample spans about 47,000 clones, about three quarters being singletons. The data were taken from a study of vaccination effects on CD4 cells after COVID-19. Study-wide results and limits: Early timepoints after infection were absent, and convalescent patients were few in the study.

It was after more than nine days of culture that CD4+ T cells were isolated. As their vaccination, participants received two doses of either BNT162b2 or mRNA-1273. The chain links TRBV10-3 to TRBJ2-3; TRBD1 is a possible D gene (6 bases). The sample consisted of CD4+ T cells from PBMCs cultured without peptide, taken after COVID-19 vaccination. The sequence was collected from a human donor who received a COVID-19 vaccine. For the CDR3, the DNA is TGTGCCATCACTTCTCCGACAGGATCTAGCACAGATACGCAGTATTTT. The encoded protein is CAITSPTGSSTDTQYF.